A single T cell receptor beta chain is shown here with its context. V dropped 4 bases and J dropped 5 bases, with 16 bases sitting between them. CDR3 size: 15 residues. The germline V gene encodes CDR1 SGHRS and CDR2 YFSETQ. This entry is derived from a study of blood T cell repertoires in COVID-19. In the study overall: The samples span acute and convalescent COVID-19 from the United States, Italy and Spain. Nucleic acid was either cDNA or gDNA, and it came from T cells, B-cell-depleted T cells, or PBMCs.

Per the study methods: Quantification of nucleated cells was approximated via reference gene primer amplification. Sequencing used immunoSEQ multiplex PCR; TCRdb keeps in-frame clones, though not all of them. V and J calls and clone size are copied from that table; D and trimming were computed from the DNA. The sample lists roughly 320,000 clones, roughly 86% occurring once. Sequencing was carried out using peripheral blood. The source of this sequence is a woman aged 25-40 years with COVID-19, enrolled during active disease. The chain recombines TRBV5-1 with TRBJ2-1; D uncertain. The CDR3 DNA is TGCGCCAGCAGCCCGCCCTCCGGAGATCACAATGAGCAGTTCTTC. This translates into CASSPPSGDHNEQFF.